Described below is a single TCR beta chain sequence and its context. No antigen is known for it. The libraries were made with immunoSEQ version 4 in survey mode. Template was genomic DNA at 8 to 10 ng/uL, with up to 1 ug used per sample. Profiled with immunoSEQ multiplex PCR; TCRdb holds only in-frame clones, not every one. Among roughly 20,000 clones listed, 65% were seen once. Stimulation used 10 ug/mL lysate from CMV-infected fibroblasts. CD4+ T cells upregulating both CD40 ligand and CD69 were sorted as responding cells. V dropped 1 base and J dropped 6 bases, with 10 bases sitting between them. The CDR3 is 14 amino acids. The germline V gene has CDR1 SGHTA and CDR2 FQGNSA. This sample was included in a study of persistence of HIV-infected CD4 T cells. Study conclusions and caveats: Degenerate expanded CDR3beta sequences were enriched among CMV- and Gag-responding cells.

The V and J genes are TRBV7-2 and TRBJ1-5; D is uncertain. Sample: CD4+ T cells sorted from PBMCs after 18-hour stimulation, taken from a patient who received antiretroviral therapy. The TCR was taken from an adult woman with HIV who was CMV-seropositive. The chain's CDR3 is CASSLDPRGQPQHF. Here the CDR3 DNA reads TGTGCCAGCAGCTTAGACCCACGGGGTCAGCCCCAGCATTTT.